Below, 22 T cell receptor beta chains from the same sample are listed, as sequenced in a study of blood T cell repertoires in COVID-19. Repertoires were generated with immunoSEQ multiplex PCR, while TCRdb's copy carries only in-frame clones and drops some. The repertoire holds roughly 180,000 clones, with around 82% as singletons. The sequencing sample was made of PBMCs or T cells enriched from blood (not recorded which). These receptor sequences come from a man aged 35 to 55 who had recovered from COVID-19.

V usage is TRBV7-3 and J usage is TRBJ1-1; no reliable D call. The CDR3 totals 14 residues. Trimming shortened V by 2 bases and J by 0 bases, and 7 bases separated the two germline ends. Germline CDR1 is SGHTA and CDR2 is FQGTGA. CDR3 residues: CASSLGRMNTEAFF. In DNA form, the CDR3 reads TGTGCCAGCAGCTTAGGGAGAATGAACACTGAAGCTTTCTTT. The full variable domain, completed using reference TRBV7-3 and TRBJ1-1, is GAGVSQTPSNKVTEKGKYVELRCDPISGHTALYWYRQSLGQGPEFLIYFQGTGAADDSGLPNDRFFAVRPEGSVSTLKIQRTERGDSAVYLCASSLGRMNTEAFFGQGTRLTVV.

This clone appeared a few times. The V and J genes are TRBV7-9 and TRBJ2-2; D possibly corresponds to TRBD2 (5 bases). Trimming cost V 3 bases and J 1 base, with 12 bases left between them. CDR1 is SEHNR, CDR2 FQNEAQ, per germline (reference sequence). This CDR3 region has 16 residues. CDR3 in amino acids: CASSFNPDWNTGELFF. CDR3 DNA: TGTGCCAGCAGCTTCAACCCGGACTGGAACACCGGGGAGCTGTTTTTT.

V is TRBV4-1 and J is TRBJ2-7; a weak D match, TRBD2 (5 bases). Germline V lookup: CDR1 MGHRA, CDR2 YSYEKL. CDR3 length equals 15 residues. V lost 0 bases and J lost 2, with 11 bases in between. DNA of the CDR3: TGCGCCAGCAGCCAAGAAGGGTTCGGGACCTACGAGCAGTACTTC. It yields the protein CASSQEGFGTYEQYF.

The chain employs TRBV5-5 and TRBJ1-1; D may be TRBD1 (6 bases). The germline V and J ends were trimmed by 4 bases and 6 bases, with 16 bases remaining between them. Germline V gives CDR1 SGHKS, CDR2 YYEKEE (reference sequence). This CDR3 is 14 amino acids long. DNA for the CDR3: TGTGCCAGCAGCAGGCAAGGGGGGGACCCTGAAGCTTTCTTT. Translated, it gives CASSRQGGDPEAFF.

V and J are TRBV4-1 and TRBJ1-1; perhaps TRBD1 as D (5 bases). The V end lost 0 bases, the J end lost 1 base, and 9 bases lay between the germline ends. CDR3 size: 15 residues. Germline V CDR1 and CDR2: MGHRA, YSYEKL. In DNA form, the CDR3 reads TGCGCCAGCAGCCAAGATCCAGGGTGGAACACTGAAGCTTTCTTT. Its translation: CASSQDPGWNTEAFF.

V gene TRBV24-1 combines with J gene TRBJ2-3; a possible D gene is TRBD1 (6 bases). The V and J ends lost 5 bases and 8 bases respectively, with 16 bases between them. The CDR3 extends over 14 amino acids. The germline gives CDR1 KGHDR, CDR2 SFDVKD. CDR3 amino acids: CATSAPPLQGTQYF. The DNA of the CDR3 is TGTGCCACCAGTGCCCCTCCCCTACAGGGTACGCAGTATTTT.

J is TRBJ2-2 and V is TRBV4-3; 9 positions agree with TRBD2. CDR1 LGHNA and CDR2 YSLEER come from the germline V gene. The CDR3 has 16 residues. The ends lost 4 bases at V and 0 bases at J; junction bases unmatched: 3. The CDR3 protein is CASSRLAATNTGELFF. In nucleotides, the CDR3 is TGCGCCAGCAGCCGACTAGCGGCTACGAACACCGGGGAGCTGTTTTTT.

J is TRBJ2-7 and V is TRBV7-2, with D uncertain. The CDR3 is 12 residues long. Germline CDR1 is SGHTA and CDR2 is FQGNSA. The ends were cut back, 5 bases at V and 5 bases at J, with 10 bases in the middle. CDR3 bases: TGTGCCAGCAGCGGAGAGTGGGACGAGCAGTACTTC. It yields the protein CASSGEWDEQYF.

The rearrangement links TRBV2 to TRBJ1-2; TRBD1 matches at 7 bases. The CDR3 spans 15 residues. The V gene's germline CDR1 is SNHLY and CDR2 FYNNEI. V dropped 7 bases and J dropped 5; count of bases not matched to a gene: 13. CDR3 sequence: CASKEGEGAGYGYTF. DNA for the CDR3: TGTGCCAGCAAGGAGGGAGAGGGGGCAGGGTATGGCTACACCTTC.

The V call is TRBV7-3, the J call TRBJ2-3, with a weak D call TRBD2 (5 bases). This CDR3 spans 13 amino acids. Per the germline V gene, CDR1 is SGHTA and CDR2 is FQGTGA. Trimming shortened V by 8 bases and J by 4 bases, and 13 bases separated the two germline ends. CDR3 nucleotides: TGTGCCAGCGCGGGCGGTTGGGCAGATACGCAGTATTTT. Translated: CASAGGWADTQYF.

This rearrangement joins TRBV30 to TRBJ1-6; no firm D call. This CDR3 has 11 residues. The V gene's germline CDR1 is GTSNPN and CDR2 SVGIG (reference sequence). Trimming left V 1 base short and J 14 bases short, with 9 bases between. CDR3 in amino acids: CAWSGFDTLHF. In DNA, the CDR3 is TGTGCCTGGAGTGGATTCGACACCCTCCACTTT.

CDR3 sequence: CASSRDPGEGEQFF. For the CDR3, the DNA is TGTGCCAGCAGTCGGGACCCGGGAGAGGGGGAGCAGTTCTTC. This sequence joins TRBV5-4 and TRBJ2-1, with D possibly matching TRBD2 (6 bases). This CDR3 region has 14 residues. Germline V gene data show CDR1 as SGHNT and CDR2 as YYREEE (reference sequence). Trimming left V 5 bases short and J 10 bases short, with 19 bases between.

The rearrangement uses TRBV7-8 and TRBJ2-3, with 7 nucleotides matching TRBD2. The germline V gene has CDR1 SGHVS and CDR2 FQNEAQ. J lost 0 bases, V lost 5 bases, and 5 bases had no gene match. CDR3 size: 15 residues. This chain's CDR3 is CASSPPRGSTDTQYF. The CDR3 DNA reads TGTGCCAGCAGCCCACCGCGGGGGAGCACAGATACGCAGTATTTT.

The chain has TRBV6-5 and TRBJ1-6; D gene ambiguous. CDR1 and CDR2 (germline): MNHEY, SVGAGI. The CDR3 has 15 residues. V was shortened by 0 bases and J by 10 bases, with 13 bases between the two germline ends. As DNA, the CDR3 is TGTGCCAGCAGTTACTCGATCCCCCCCGGGTCACCCCTCCACTTT. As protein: CASSYSIPPGSPLHF.

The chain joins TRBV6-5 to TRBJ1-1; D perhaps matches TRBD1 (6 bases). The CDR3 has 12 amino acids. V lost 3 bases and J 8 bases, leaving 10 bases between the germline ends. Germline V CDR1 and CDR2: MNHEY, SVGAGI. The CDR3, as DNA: TGTGCCAGCAGTTATGGGGGGGCCGAAGCTTTCTTT. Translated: CASSYGGAEAFF.

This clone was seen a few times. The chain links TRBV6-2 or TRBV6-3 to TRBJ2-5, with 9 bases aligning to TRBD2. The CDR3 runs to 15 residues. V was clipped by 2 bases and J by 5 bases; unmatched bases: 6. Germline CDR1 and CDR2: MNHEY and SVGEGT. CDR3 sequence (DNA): TGTGCCAGCAGTTACCCTGGGACTAGCTCTGAGACCCAGTACTTC. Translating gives CASSYPGTSSETQYF.

The CDR3 sequence is CASRQRGSQETQYF. CDR3 in DNA: TGTGCCAGCCGTCAGCGGGGGTCCCAAGAGACCCAGTACTTC. The chain links TRBV6-5 to TRBJ2-5; 8 bases align to TRBD2. The CDR3 has 14 residues. The ends lost 8 bases at V and 1 base at J; junction bases unmatched: 6. Germline assignment: CDR1 MNHEY and CDR2 SVGAGI.

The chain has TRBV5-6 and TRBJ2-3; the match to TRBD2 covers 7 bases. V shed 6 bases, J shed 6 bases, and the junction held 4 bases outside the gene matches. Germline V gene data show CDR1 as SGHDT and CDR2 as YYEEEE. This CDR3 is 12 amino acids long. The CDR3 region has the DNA TGTGCCAGCAACCTGGGAGGGGATACGCAGTATTTT. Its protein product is CASNLGGDTQYF.

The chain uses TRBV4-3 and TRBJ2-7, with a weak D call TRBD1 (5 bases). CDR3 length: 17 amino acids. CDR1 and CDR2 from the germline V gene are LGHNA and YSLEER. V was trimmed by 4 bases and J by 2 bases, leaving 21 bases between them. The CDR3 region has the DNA TGCGCCAGCAGCCTACAAGATAGGTACAGGTCCACCTACGAGCAGTACGTC. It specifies CASSLQDRYRSTYEQYV.

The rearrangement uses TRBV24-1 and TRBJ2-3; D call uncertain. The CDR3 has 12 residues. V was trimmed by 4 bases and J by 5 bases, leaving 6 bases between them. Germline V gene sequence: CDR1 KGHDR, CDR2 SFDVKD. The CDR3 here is CATSERQDTQYF. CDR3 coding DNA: TGTGCCACCAGTGAGAGGCAAGATACGCAGTATTTT.

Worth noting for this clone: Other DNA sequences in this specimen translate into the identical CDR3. The CDR3 sequence: CASSLGPRSYEQYF. The DNA for the CDR3 is TGCGCCAGCAGCTTGGGCCCGAGGTCCTACGAGCAGTACTTC. The chain links TRBV5-1 to TRBJ2-7; unclear D gene. Germline V gives CDR1 SGHRS, CDR2 YFSETQ. Trimming cost V 0 bases and J 1 base, with 8 bases left between them. The CDR3 loop spans 14 amino acids.

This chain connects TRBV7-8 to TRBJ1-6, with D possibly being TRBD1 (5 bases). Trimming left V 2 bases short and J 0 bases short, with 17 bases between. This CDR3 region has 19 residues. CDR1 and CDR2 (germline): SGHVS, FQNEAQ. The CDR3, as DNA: TGTGCCAGCAGCTTAAAGGGACTAATAGAGAGCTCCTATAATTCACCCCTCCACTTT. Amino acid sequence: CASSLKGLIESSYNSPLHF. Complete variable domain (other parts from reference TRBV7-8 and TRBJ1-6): GAGVSQSPRYKVAKRGQDVALRCDPISGHVSLFWYQQALGQGPEFLTYFQNEAQLDKSGLPSDRFFAERPEGSVSTLKIQRTQQEDSAVYLCASSLKGLIESSYNSPLHFGNGTRLTVT.